One sample yielded the 32 T cell receptor beta chains listed below, sequenced in a study of blood T cell repertoires in COVID-19. Libraries were prepared by immunoSEQ multiplex PCR; TCRdb keeps only in-frame clonotypes and omits some of them. This sample has just over 200,000 clones, with roughly 80% found just once. What was sequenced was peripheral blood. The source of these receptors is a woman aged 65 to 85 with acute or convalescent COVID-19.

V and J are TRBV3-1 (or the pseudogene TRBV3-2) and TRBJ2-5; 7 bases map to TRBD2. J gave up 2 bases and V 0 bases, and 3 bases lay outside the gene matches. Germline assignment: CDR1 LGHDT and CDR2 YNNKEL (reference sequence). The CDR3 contains 15 residues. CDR3 protein: CASSQDPGGQETQYF. The CDR3 DNA reads TGTGCCAGCAGCCAAGACCCGGGGGGACAAGAGACCCAGTACTTC.

The rearrangement uses TRBV18 and TRBJ1-1, with 10 bases that match TRBD1. J was trimmed by 3 bases and V by 4 bases; bases with no gene match: 17. CDR1 KGHSH and CDR2 LQKENI come from the germline V gene. The CDR3 covers 19 residues. Written as DNA, the CDR3 is TGTGCCAGCTCACGGTTTTGGACCGGGACAGGGGAACAGGACACTGAAGCTTTCTTT. This codes for CASSRFWTGTGEQDTEAFF.

V gene TRBV23-1 combines with J gene TRBJ2-7; 7 bases map to TRBD2. TRBV23-1 is placed among ORFs of uncertain function. The CDR3 covers 15 residues. Trimming took 7 bases from V and 1 from J; bases not matched to a gene: 10. CDR3: CASMEFSGSSYEQYF. The CDR3 DNA reads TGCGCCAGCATGGAATTTAGCGGGTCTTCCTACGAGCAGTACTTC.

This clone was observed a single time. V and J are TRBV5-1 and TRBJ2-7, with D possibly TRBD2 on 5 matching bases. The CDR3 contains 14 residues. V was pared by 1 base and J by 7 bases, with 15 bases between. From germline, CDR1 is SGHRS and CDR2 YFSETQ. The CDR3 DNA reads TGCGCCAGCAGCTTGCCCCGGGAAGGAGGTGAGCAGTACTTC. Translating it yields CASSLPREGGEQYF.

The chain recombines TRBV29-1 with TRBJ2-2; D perhaps matches TRBD1 (6 bases). This CDR3 is built from 14 residues. Trimming pared 5 bases from V and 6 bases from J, leaving 16 bases between. Per the germline V gene, CDR1 is SQVTM and CDR2 is ANQGSEA. The DNA of the CDR3 is TGCAGCGTTACCCAGGGGAGAGAAGCCGGGGAGCTGTTTTTT. Protein: CSVTQGREAGELFF.

The chain is built from TRBV9 and TRBJ2-7, with 8 bases fitting TRBD1. V shed 4 bases, J shed 6 bases, and the junction held 9 bases outside the gene matches. Germline CDR1 SGDLS, CDR2 YYNGEE. The length of the CDR3 is 14 residues. The DNA of the CDR3 is TGTGCCAGCAGCCCCGGGACAGGAAAGGGCGAGCAGTACTTC. It is translated as CASSPGTGKGEQYF. Filled out from reference TRBV9 and TRBJ2-7, the complete variable domain reads DSGVTQTPKHLITATGQRVTLRCSPRSGDLSVYWYQQSLDQGLQFLIQYYNGEERAKGNILERFSAQQFPDLHSELNLSSLELGDSALYFCASSPGTGKGEQYFGPGTRLTVT.

The chain is built from TRBV7-9 and TRBJ1-2, with D unclear. CDR1 is SEHNR and CDR2 is FQNEAQ in the germline V gene (reference sequence). Deletions cut 0 bases from V and 5 bases from J, with 10 bases between. The CDR3 loop spans 14 amino acids. The DNA of the CDR3 is TGTGCCAGCAGCTTAGCGCGGGCAGCATATGGCTACACCTTC. Encoded protein: CASSLARAAYGYTF.

The V gene is TRBV5-1, the J gene TRBJ2-1, with D possibly matching TRBD2 (5 bases). CDR1 and CDR2 (germline): SGHRS, YFSETQ. Trimming shortened V by 4 bases and J by 5 bases, and 16 bases separated the two germline ends. The CDR3 covers 15 residues. In nucleotides, the CDR3 is TGCGCCAGCAGCCCACGGACTCGACGGGACAATGAGCAGTTCTTC. Translation gives CASSPRTRRDNEQFF.

The rearrangement links TRBV29-1 to TRBJ1-2; the D gene is possibly TRBD1 (6 bases). The V gene lost 4 bases and the J gene lost 8 bases, with 17 bases spanning the gap. There are 13 residues in the CDR3. Germline lookup yields CDR1 SQVTM and CDR2 ANQGSEA. This CDR3 is CSVAMGAGDGYTF. The CDR3 DNA follows: TGCAGCGTTGCGATGGGAGCAGGGGACGGCTACACCTTC.

This clone has a handful of counts. The chain has TRBV10-3 and TRBJ1-6; 9 nucleotides agree with TRBD1. Germline-derived CDR1 and CDR2 are ENHRY and SYGVKD. The V and J ends lost 2 bases and 9 bases, in that order; junction bases with no gene match: 5. The CDR3 extends over 15 amino acids. CDR3 nucleotide sequence: TGTGCCATCAGTGAGGGGACAGGGTCTAGTTCACCCCTCCACTTT. It yields the protein CAISEGTGSSSPLHF.

This chain uses TRBV24-1 with TRBJ2-2; D perhaps matches TRBD2 (5 bases). CDR1 is KGHDR, CDR2 SFDVKD, per germline. CDR3 length equals 15 residues. Trimming removed 5 bases at V and 2 bases at J, with 11 bases between. The CDR3 protein is CATSGGIFNTGELFF. CDR3 sequence (DNA): TGTGCCACCAGTGGAGGGATCTTCAACACCGGGGAGCTGTTTTTT.

The chain joins TRBV19 to TRBJ2-1, with unresolved D. CDR1 is LNHDA and CDR2 is SQIVND in the germline V gene (reference sequence). The CDR3 is 13 residues long. Trimming took 6 bases from V and 10 from J, leaving 16 bases between them. CDR3 sequence reads: CASSLTRLTEQFF. The CDR3 DNA reads as TGTGCCAGTAGCTTGACCAGGCTCACGGAGCAGTTCTTC.

This clone was observed once. The chain joins TRBV9 to TRBJ1-6; TRBD1 matches at 7 bases. The length of the CDR3 is 16 residues. CDR1 SGDLS and CDR2 YYNGEE come from the germline V gene. V was pared by 0 bases and J by 7 bases, with 7 bases of the junction left unmatched. The CDR3 spells CASSVGGARGNSPLHF. The CDR3 bases are TGTGCCAGCAGCGTAGGGGGTGCCAGGGGGAATTCACCCCTCCACTTT.

This chain joins TRBV6-5 and TRBJ2-7, with TRBD2 matching 9 bases. The CDR3 extends over 15 amino acids. The germline V gene has CDR1 MNHEY and CDR2 SVGAGI. V was clipped by 5 bases and J by 0 bases; unmatched bases: 5. The CDR3 spells CASSLSGRSSYEQYF. For the CDR3, the DNA is TGTGCCAGCAGTCTTAGCGGGAGAAGCTCCTACGAGCAGTACTTC.

Comment on this clone: Other DNA sequences in the same sample also yield this CDR3. V is TRBV2 and J is TRBJ1-1; D perhaps matches TRBD1 (5 bases). The CDR3 totals 13 residues. Germline CDR1 is SNHLY and CDR2 is FYNNEI. V dropped 5 bases and J dropped 2 bases, with 9 bases sitting between them. CDR3 coding DNA: TGTGCCAGCAGTACCCAGGGAAACACTGAAGCTTTCTTT. Amino acid sequence: CASSTQGNTEAFF.

This clone was detected only a few times. The V gene is TRBV7-2, the J gene TRBJ1-1; TRBD1 aligns across 9 bases. CDR1 is SGHTA, CDR2 FQGNSA, per germline. The CDR3 runs 14 residues. V shed 5 bases, J shed 8 bases, and the junction held 9 bases outside the gene matches. CDR3 loop: CASSDYGTGREAFF. As DNA, the CDR3 is TGTGCCAGCAGCGACTACGGGACAGGGAGGGAAGCTTTCTTT. The full variable domain, in which reference TRBV7-2 and TRBJ1-1 provide the parts outside the CDR3, is GAGVSQSPSNKVTEKGKDVELRCDPISGHTALYWYRQSLGQGLEFLIYFQGNSAPDKSGLPSDRFSAERTGGSVSTLTIQRTQQEDSAVYLCASSDYGTGREAFFGQGTRLTVV.

The chain's CDR3 is CASSPRGGEPQAFF. Here the CDR3 DNA reads TGTGCCAGCAGCCCCCGGGGGGGGGAACCCCAAGCTTTCTTT. The chain has TRBV3-1 (or the pseudogene TRBV3-2) and TRBJ1-1, with a weak D call TRBD1 (5 bases). The V and J ends lost 4 bases and 9 bases respectively, with 18 bases between them. CDR1 and CDR2 from the germline V gene are LGHDT and YNNKEL (reference sequence). The CDR3 extends over 14 amino acids.

V usage is TRBV18 and J usage is TRBJ1-6; a weak D match, TRBD1 (5 bases). The V gene's germline CDR1 is KGHSH and CDR2 LQKENI. CDR3 length equals 18 residues. V was shortened by 3 bases and J by 5 bases, with 20 bases between the two germline ends. Written as DNA, the CDR3 is TGTGCCAGCTCACCCTTCCGGCCCACAGGAGCCGATAATTCACCCCTCCACTTT. Protein sequence: CASSPFRPTGADNSPLHF.

The chain joins TRBV3-1 (or the pseudogene TRBV3-2) to TRBJ2-3; 11 positions agree with TRBD2. This CDR3 comprises 17 residues. Germline values: CDR1 LGHDT, CDR2 YNNKEL (reference sequence). With V trimmed by 4 bases and J by 3 bases, 9 bases remained unmatched. The CDR3 is CASSPRLASGRTDTQYF. The CDR3 bases are TGTGCCAGCAGCCCACGATTGGCTAGCGGGAGGACAGATACGCAGTATTTT.

This rearrangement joins TRBV2 to TRBJ1-5, with D possibly being TRBD1 (6 bases). CDR3 size: 13 residues. CDR1 is SNHLY and CDR2 is FYNNEI in the germline V gene. V lost 5 bases and J 4 bases, leaving 9 bases between the germline ends. CDR3 residues: CASSQGMNQPQHF. CDR3 DNA sequence: TGTGCCAGCAGTCAGGGGATGAATCAGCCCCAGCATTTT.

The chain carries TRBV10-3 and TRBJ1-2; maybe TRBD1 (5 bases). Looked up from germline, CDR1 is ENHRY and CDR2 is SYGVKD. The CDR3 sequence is 14 residues long. Between the trimmed V and J ends, which lost 5 bases and 7 bases, there was a span of 17 bases. The CDR3 spells CAISPVGQGGGYTF. CDR3 bases: TGTGCCATCAGTCCTGTCGGGCAGGGCGGTGGCTACACCTTC.

The V and J genes are TRBV27 and TRBJ1-2; D call uncertain. V was cut by 6 bases and J by 4 bases, with 15 bases left in between. Germline V gene sequence: CDR1 MNHEY, CDR2 SMNVEV (reference sequence). This CDR3 has 14 amino acids. The CDR3 is CASRTLGSSYGYTF. The CDR3 nucleotides read TGTGCCAGCAGGACCCTGGGCAGTTCCTATGGCTACACCTTC.

The J gene is TRBJ1-1, the V gene TRBV5-1; possibly TRBD1 for D (5 bases). Germline V gene lookup returns CDR1 SGHRS and CDR2 YFSETQ. Trimming stripped 0 bases from V and 4 bases from J, with 16 bases between. CDR3 length: 16 residues. The CDR3 is CASSLVDTGGSTEAFF. CDR3 nucleotides: TGCGCCAGCAGCTTGGTTGACACAGGTGGAAGCACTGAAGCTTTCTTT.

The chain couples TRBV12-3 or TRBV12-4 to TRBJ2-5; tentatively, D is TRBD2 (5 bases). The ends were cut back, 6 bases at V and 4 bases at J, with 9 bases in the middle. The CDR3 extends over 12 amino acids. The CDR3 sequence is CASSPEGETQYF. The CDR3 nucleotides are TGTGCCAGCAGCCCCGAGGGAGAGACCCAGTACTTC.

The genes are TRBV7-2 and TRBJ1-5; D not certain. CDR1 SGHTA and CDR2 FQGNSA come from the germline V gene. Trimming pared 5 bases from V and 2 bases from J, leaving 13 bases between. The CDR3 runs to 15 residues. The CDR3 nucleotides are TGTGCCAGCAGCGCTGCCCCGGTTGGCAATCAGCCCCAGCATTTT. Its translation: CASSAAPVGNQPQHF.

The chain uses TRBV3-1 (or the pseudogene TRBV3-2) and TRBJ1-1; D ambiguous. The CDR3 covers 16 residues. With 0 bases removed from V and 6 bases from J, the gap between germline ends came to 17 bases. The V gene's germline CDR1 is LGHDT and CDR2 YNNKEL (reference sequence). The CDR3 protein is CASSQDVAGLSSEAFF. CDR3 nucleotide sequence: TGTGCCAGCAGCCAAGATGTGGCGGGCTTGAGCTCTGAAGCTTTCTTT.

V gene TRBV19 combines with J gene TRBJ2-5, with 11 bases fitting TRBD1. With V trimmed by 4 bases and J by 5 bases, 9 bases remained unmatched. The CDR3 spans 16 residues. CDR1 is LNHDA, CDR2 SQIVND, per germline (reference sequence). The chain's CDR3 is CASSSHGQGAQETQYF. The CDR3 nucleotides read TGTGCCAGTAGTAGCCACGGACAGGGGGCCCAGGAGACCCAGTACTTC.

To note about this clone: Other DNA variants within this sample encode the same CDR3. The chain combines TRBV24-1 with TRBJ1-5; 10 bases are a match to TRBD1. In germline, CDR1 is KGHDR, CDR2 SFDVKD. V shed 2 bases, J shed 3 bases, and the junction held 3 bases outside the gene matches. There are 16 residues in the CDR3. This CDR3 reads CATSDSGQGNNQPQHF. The DNA for the CDR3 is TGTGCCACCAGTGATTCGGGACAGGGGAACAATCAGCCCCAGCATTTT.

The V and J genes are TRBV19 and TRBJ2-7, with 7 positions matching TRBD1. Germline CDR1 is LNHDA and CDR2 is SQIVND (reference sequence). The CDR3 has 13 residues. V lost 4 bases and J lost 2; bases outside the gene matches: 2. The CDR3 loop is CASSRDRAYEQYF. The CDR3 nucleotides read TGTGCCAGTAGTAGGGACAGAGCCTACGAGCAGTACTTC. Together with reference TRBV19 and TRBJ2-7, the CDR3 gives the full variable domain: DGGITQSPKYLFRKEGQNVTLSCEQNLNHDAMYWYRQDPGQGLRLIYYSQIVNDFQKGDIAEGYSVSREKKESFPLTVTSAQKNPTAFYLCASSRDRAYEQYFGPGTRLTVT.

This chain links TRBV5-1 with TRBJ2-1, with D uncertain. Deletions cut 1 base from V and 7 bases from J, with 9 bases between. The germline CDR1 and CDR2 sequences are SGHRS and YFSETQ. This CDR3 is 13 amino acids long. The DNA for the CDR3 is TGCGCCAGCAGCTTGTTAAGAGAGAATGAGCAGTTCTTC. This codes for CASSLLRENEQFF.

This clone was counted between two and nine times. The same CDR3 can be traced to other DNA sequences in this sample. The V call is TRBV6-1, the J call TRBJ1-5; D might be TRBD1 (5 bases). The CDR3 is 14 residues long. The V gene lost 1 base and the J gene lost 4 bases, with 8 bases spanning the gap. CDR1 MNHNS and CDR2 SASEGT come from the germline V gene. CDR3 in DNA: TGTGCCAGCAGTGAAGGGGCAGGGAATCAGCCCCAGCATTTT. This encodes CASSEGAGNQPQHF.

The chain couples TRBV24-1 to TRBJ1-2; 8 bases align to TRBD1. The trim removed 7 bases at V and 8 bases at J, leaving 8 bases unmatched. Germline CDR1 and CDR2: KGHDR and SFDVKD. This CDR3 has 13 amino acids. Here the CDR3 DNA reads TGTGCCACCAGCCAGGACAGGGAGCAGGGCTACACCTTC. Protein product: CATSQDREQGYTF.